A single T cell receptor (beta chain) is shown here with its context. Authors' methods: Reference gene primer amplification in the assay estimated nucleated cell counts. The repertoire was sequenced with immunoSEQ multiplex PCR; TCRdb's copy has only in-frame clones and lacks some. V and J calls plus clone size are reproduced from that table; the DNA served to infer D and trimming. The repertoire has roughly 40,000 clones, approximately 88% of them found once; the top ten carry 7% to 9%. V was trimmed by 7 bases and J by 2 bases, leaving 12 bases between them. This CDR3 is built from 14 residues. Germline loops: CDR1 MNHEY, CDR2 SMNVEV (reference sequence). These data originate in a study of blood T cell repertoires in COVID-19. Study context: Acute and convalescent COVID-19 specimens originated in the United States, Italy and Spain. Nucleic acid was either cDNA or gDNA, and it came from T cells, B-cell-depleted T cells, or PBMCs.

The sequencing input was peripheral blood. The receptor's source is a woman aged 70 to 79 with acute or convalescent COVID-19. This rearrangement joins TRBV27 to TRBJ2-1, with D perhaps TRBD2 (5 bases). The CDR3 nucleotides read TGTGCCAGCAAGTTCCGAGCGGCCTACAATGAGCAGTTCTTC. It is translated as CASKFRAAYNEQFF.